This TCR beta chain was identified in a study of T cell changes during pregnancy in multiple sclerosis. Generated by immunoSEQ multiplex PCR, the TCRdb table keeps only in-frame clones and is missing some. The sample lists approximately 33,000 clones; 88% were seen once. This CDR3 comprises 15 residues. Germline loops: CDR1 SGHTA, CDR2 FQGNSA. Trimming shortened V by 0 bases and J by 2 bases, and 8 bases separated the two germline ends. The V and J genes are TRBV7-2 and TRBJ1-3; D uncertain. This material consisted of CD4+ T cells from peripheral blood mononuclear cells, taken in the first trimester of pregnancy. This sequence originates from a female donor in good health, enrolled as a control in a pregnancy study. The chain's CDR3 is CASSLASGAGNTIYF. The CDR3 coding sequence is TGTGCCAGCAGCTTAGCGTCGGGTGCTGGAAACACCATATATTTT.